This T cell receptor beta chain was found in a study of neoadjuvant nivolumab and ipilimumab in lung cancer. Study context: The combination arm added day-1 ipilimumab 1 mg/kg to nivolumab 3 mg/kg on days 1, 15, 29. Study-wide results and limits: TCR clonality did not significantly correlate with pathologic tumor regression.

Libraries were prepared by immunoSEQ multiplex PCR; TCRdb keeps only in-frame clonotypes and omits some of them. The table shows tens of thousands of clones, with around 88% occurring only once. About this clone: Its antigen is unknown.

V lost 0 bases to trimming and J lost 7 bases, with 10 bases between them. The V gene's germline CDR1 is SGHNT and CDR2 YYREEE (reference sequence). The length of the CDR3 is 13 residues. The specimen comprised blood, sampled before neoadjuvant nivolumab, alone or with ipilimumab. The chain couples TRBV5-4 to TRBJ1-2, with D possibly TRBD1 on 5 matching bases. This TCR was sampled from an adult with non-small cell lung cancer. Some clones in this sample may be carry-over from other donors' samples. CDR3 DNA sequence: TGTGCCAGCAGCTTGGAAGCAGGGAGTGGCTACACCTTC. It translates to CASSLEAGSGYTF.